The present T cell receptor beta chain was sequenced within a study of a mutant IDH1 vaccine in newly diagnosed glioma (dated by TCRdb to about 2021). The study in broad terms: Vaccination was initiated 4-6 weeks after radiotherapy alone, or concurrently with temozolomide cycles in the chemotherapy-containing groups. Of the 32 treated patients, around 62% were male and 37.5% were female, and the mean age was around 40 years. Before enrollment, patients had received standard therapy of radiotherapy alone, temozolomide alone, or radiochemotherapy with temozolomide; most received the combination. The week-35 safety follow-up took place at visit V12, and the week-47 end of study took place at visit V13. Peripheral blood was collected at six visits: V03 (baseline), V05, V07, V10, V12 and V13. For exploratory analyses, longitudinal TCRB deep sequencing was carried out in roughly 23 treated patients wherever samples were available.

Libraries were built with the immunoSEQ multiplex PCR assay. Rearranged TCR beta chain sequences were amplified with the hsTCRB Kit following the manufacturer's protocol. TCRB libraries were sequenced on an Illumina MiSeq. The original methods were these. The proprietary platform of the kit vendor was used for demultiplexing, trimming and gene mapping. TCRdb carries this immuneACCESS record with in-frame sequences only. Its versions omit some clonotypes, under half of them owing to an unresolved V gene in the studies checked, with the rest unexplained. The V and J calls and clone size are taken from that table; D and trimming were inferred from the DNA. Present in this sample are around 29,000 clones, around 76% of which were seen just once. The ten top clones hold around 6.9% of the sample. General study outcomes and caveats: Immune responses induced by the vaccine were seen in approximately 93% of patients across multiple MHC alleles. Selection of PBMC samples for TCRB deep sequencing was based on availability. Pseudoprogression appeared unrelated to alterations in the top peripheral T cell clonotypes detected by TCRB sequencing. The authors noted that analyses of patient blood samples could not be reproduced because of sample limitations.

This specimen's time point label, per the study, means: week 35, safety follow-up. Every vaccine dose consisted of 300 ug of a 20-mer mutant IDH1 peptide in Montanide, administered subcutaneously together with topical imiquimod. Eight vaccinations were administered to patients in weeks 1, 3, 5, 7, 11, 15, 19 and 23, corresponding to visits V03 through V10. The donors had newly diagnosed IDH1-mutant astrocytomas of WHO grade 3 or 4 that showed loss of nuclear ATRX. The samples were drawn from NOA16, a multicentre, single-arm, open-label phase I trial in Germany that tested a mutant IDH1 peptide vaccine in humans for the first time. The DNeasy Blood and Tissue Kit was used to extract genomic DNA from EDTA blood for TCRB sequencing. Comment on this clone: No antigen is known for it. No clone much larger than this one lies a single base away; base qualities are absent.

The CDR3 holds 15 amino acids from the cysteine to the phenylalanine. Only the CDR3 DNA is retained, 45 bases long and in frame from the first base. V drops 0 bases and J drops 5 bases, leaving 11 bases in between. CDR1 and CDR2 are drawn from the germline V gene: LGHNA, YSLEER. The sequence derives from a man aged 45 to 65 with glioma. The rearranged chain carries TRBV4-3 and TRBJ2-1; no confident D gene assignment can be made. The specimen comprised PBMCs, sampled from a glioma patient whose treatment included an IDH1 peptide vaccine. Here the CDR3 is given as CASSQDRPHHNEQFF. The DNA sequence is TGCGCCAGCAGCCAAGACAGGCCGCACCACAATGAGCAGTTCTTC.